A single sample gave rise to the 30 T cell receptor beta chains below, sequenced in a study of T cell responses to AZD1222 COVID-19 vaccine. Measured with immunoSEQ multiplex PCR; TCRdb has only the in-frame clones, and not every one. Of about 110,000 clones detected, 81% appear once; the ten largest clones hold about 4.5%. The specimen was peripheral blood, collected on day 0 of AZD1222 vaccination. The source is an adult in good health.

V and J are TRBV7-6 and TRBJ1-3; D gene ambiguous. Per the germline V gene, CDR1 is SGHVS and CDR2 is FNYEAQ. The CDR3 has 16 residues. V was clipped by 0 bases and J by 0 bases, with 9 bases between them. CDR3 region: CASSLAGFSSGNTIYF. CDR3 bases: TGTGCCAGCAGCTTAGCAGGGTTCTCCTCTGGAAACACCATATATTTT.

This clone was seen a few times. The rearrangement joins TRBV2 to TRBJ1-5, with D tentatively TRBD1 (5 bases). This CDR3 has 17 residues. Deletions cut 4 bases from V and 4 bases from J, with 20 bases between. Germline lookup yields CDR1 SNHLY and CDR2 FYNNEI. CDR3 loop: CASSAEGRVFQNQPQHF. The CDR3 DNA is TGTGCCAGCAGTGCAGAGGGACGAGTTTTCCAGAATCAGCCCCAGCATTTT. Full variable domain (outside the CDR3, taken from reference TRBV2 and TRBJ1-5): EPEVTQTPSHQVTQMGQEVILRCVPISNHLYFYWYRQILGQKVEFLVSFYNNEISEKSEIFDDQFSVERPDGSNFTLKIRSTKLEDSAMYFCASSAEGRVFQNQPQHFGDGTRLSIL.

V gene TRBV11-2 combines with J gene TRBJ1-1; D is unclear. The CDR3 is 13 residues long. Between the trimmed V and J ends, which lost 5 bases and 4 bases, there was a span of 11 bases. CDR1 and CDR2 (germline): SGHAT, FQNNGV. The CDR3 protein is CASSREMGTEAFF. CDR3 bases: TGTGCCAGCAGCCGAGAAATGGGCACTGAAGCTTTCTTT.

CDR3 sequence reads: CASSPTDYEQYF. Here the CDR3 DNA reads TGTGCCAGCTCACCGACAGACTACGAGCAGTACTTC. This chain links TRBV18 with TRBJ2-7; tentatively, D is TRBD1 (5 bases). There are 12 residues in the CDR3. Trimming left V 3 bases short and J 3 bases short, with 6 bases between. Germline-derived CDR1 and CDR2 are KGHSH and LQKENI.

The rearrangement joins TRBV6-2 or TRBV6-3 to TRBJ1-2; perhaps TRBD1 as D (5 bases). Germline V gene lookup returns CDR1 MNHEY and CDR2 SVGEGT. The CDR3 runs 15 residues. V lost 6 bases and J 4 bases, leaving 18 bases between the germline ends. CDR3 in amino acids: CASSSQGVLGYGYTF. The DNA of the CDR3 is TGTGCCAGCAGCAGCCAAGGGGTATTGGGCTATGGCTACACCTTC.

In the case of this clone: This specimen includes other DNA sequences encoding the same CDR3. This rearrangement joins TRBV7-2 to TRBJ1-1, with D tentatively TRBD1 (5 bases). With 4 bases removed from V and 1 base from J, the gap between germline ends came to 7 bases. The CDR3 covers 13 residues. Per germline, CDR1 SGHTA and CDR2 FQGNSA. Written as DNA, the CDR3 is TGTGCCAGCAGCTCTCAGGGGAACACTGAAGCTTTCTTT. Translation gives CASSSQGNTEAFF. Combining the CDR3 with reference TRBV7-2 and TRBJ1-1 gives the whole variable domain GAGVSQSPSNKVTEKGKDVELRCDPISGHTALYWYRQSLGQGLEFLIYFQGNSAPDKSGLPSDRFSAERTGGSVSTLTIQRTQQEDSAVYLCASSSQGNTEAFFGQGTRLTVV.

This clone was seen only once. This chain uses TRBV28 with TRBJ2-4, with TRBD1 matching 7 bases. The V gene's germline CDR1 is MDHEN and CDR2 SYDVKM. This CDR3 is 18 amino acids long. V lost 5 bases and J lost 0; bases outside the gene matches: 13. The CDR3 is CASSLDYRDSLAKNIQYF. The CDR3 DNA reads as TGTGCCAGCAGTCTGGATTACCGGGACAGTCTAGCCAAAAACATTCAGTACTTC.

This clone was picked up one time. The J gene is TRBJ2-7, the V gene TRBV10-1, with D uncertain. The CDR3 has 16 residues. Looked up from germline, CDR1 is WNHNN and CDR2 is SYGVQD (reference sequence). Trimming removed 3 bases from V and 2 bases from J, with 17 bases in between. The CDR3 is CASSDVVGSQAYEQYF. The CDR3 DNA is TGCGCCAGCAGTGACGTGGTCGGCAGCCAAGCCTACGAGCAGTACTTC.

The chain couples TRBV2 to TRBJ2-5, with D possibly TRBD1 on 5 matching bases. Per the germline V gene, CDR1 is SNHLY and CDR2 is FYNNEI. This CDR3 has 12 amino acids. V lost 7 bases, J lost 2 bases, and 8 bases lay in between. CDR3 sequence (DNA): TGTGCCAGCAAGGACAATCAAGAGACCCAGTACTTC. Protein product: CASKDNQETQYF.

This chain links TRBV27 with TRBJ2-2; 10 nucleotides agree with TRBD2. Trimming at V came to 5 bases and at J to 5 bases, leaving 8 bases not matched to a gene. The CDR3 has 16 amino acids. Germline CDR1 is MNHEY and CDR2 is SMNVEV (reference sequence). CDR3 protein: CASSVGLADQTGELFF. DNA of the CDR3: TGTGCCAGCAGTGTAGGACTAGCGGACCAAACCGGGGAGCTGTTTTTT.

The chain is built from TRBV18 and TRBJ1-1; 11 bases fit TRBD1. The CDR3 contains 13 residues. CDR1 is KGHSH and CDR2 is LQKENI in the germline V gene. J lost 2 bases, V lost 8 bases, and 1 base had no gene match. CDR3 DNA: TGTGCCAGCGGACAGGGGGCAAACACTGAAGCTTTCTTT. Protein sequence: CASGQGANTEAFF. The variable domain in full, with the rest retrieved from reference TRBV18 and TRBJ1-1, is NAGVMQNPRHLVRRRGQEARLRCSPMKGHSHVYWYRQLPEEGLKFMVYLQKENIIDESGMPKERFSAEFPKEGPSILRIQQVVRGDSAAYFCASGQGANTEAFFGQGTRLTVV.

This chain uses TRBV28 with TRBJ1-4; tentative D call: TRBD1 (5 bases). The CDR3 sequence is 15 residues long. From germline, CDR1 is MDHEN and CDR2 SYDVKM. Trimming stripped 7 bases from V and 7 bases from J, with 19 bases between. For the CDR3, the DNA is TGTGCCAGCAATGACTGGCGGGGCAGGGCTGAAAAACTGTTTTTT. This codes for CASNDWRGRAEKLFF.

The chain has TRBV3-1 (or the pseudogene TRBV3-2) and TRBJ1-4, with D possibly matching TRBD1 (5 bases). CDR1 LGHDT and CDR2 YNNKEL come from the germline V gene (reference sequence). Trimming took 1 base from V and 8 from J, leaving 23 bases between them. This CDR3 has 18 amino acids. In DNA form, the CDR3 reads TGTGCCAGCAGCCAAGTGGGGGTTGGTACCCGTCCCGGAGAAAAACTGTTTTTT. The encoded protein is CASSQVGVGTRPGEKLFF.

The V call is TRBV30, the J call TRBJ1-5; D is possibly TRBD1 (6 bases). The V end lost 0 bases, the J end lost 4 bases, and 13 bases lay between the germline ends. Per germline, CDR1 GTSNPN and CDR2 SVGIG (reference sequence). The CDR3 has 15 amino acids. The chain's CDR3 is CAWSVQGGRNQPQHF. CDR3 coding DNA: TGTGCCTGGAGTGTACAAGGGGGTCGAAATCAGCCCCAGCATTTT.

V usage is TRBV28 and J usage is TRBJ2-7; unclear D gene. The germline V gene encodes CDR1 MDHEN and CDR2 SYDVKM. V was shortened by 5 bases and J by 3 bases, with 5 bases between the two germline ends. There are 11 residues in the CDR3. Written as DNA, the CDR3 is TGTGCCAGCAGTGACAACTACGAGCAGTACTTC. Translating gives CASSDNYEQYF. The variable domain in full, with the rest retrieved from reference TRBV28 and TRBJ2-7, is DVKVTQSSRYLVKRTGEKVFLECVQDMDHENMFWYRQDPGLGLRLIYFSYDVKMKEKGDIPEGYSVSREKKERFSLILESASTNQTSMYLCASSDNYEQYFGPGTRLTVT.

V usage is TRBV18 and J usage is TRBJ2-5, with no clear D. The germline V gene encodes CDR1 KGHSH and CDR2 LQKENI. V lost 5 bases and J lost 0, with 13 bases in between. The CDR3 length is 15 residues. CDR3 in amino acids: CASSKTPAYQETQYF. CDR3 sequence (DNA): TGTGCCAGCTCAAAGACCCCAGCATACCAAGAGACCCAGTACTTC.

The V call is TRBV6-1, the J call TRBJ1-2, with 8 nucleotides matching TRBD1. CDR1 MNHNS and CDR2 SASEGT come from the germline V gene. This CDR3 contains 13 residues. With 3 bases clipped from V and 8 bases from J, the junction kept 5 bases outside the gene matches. This chain's CDR3 is CASSEQGALGYTF. The CDR3, as DNA: TGTGCCAGCAGTGAGCAGGGGGCGCTCGGCTACACCTTC.

V usage is TRBV11-2 and J usage is TRBJ2-3; 8 positions agree with TRBD2. The CDR3 runs to 15 residues. Germline V gene sequence: CDR1 SGHAT, CDR2 FQNNGV. V lost 4 bases and J lost 1; bases outside the gene matches: 4. This CDR3 reads CASSSNSGGTDTQYF. CDR3 in DNA: TGTGCCAGCAGCTCAAATAGCGGGGGCACAGATACGCAGTATTTT.

The table lists this clone with a count of one. The V and J genes are TRBV5-1 and TRBJ2-5; 7 bases agree with TRBD1. The junction had 5 bases not matched to a gene; V was cut back by 4 bases and J by 2 bases. CDR3 length: 14 amino acids. Germline values: CDR1 SGHRS, CDR2 YFSETQ. The CDR3 region is CASSPLQGQETQYF. CDR3 bases: TGCGCCAGCAGCCCACTACAGGGGCAAGAGACCCAGTACTTC.

The count of this clone is one. The genes are TRBV7-2 and TRBJ1-6; D might be TRBD1 (6 bases). This CDR3 spans 16 amino acids. V was shortened by 5 bases and J by 8 bases, with 19 bases between the two germline ends. The germline gives CDR1 SGHTA, CDR2 FQGNSA. The CDR3 loop is CASSPGGGILYSPLHF. The CDR3 DNA sequence: TGTGCCAGCAGCCCGGGAGGGGGTATCCTCTATTCACCCCTCCACTTT.

V usage is TRBV6-2 or TRBV6-3 and J usage is TRBJ2-7; no clear D. The germline V gene has CDR1 MNHEY and CDR2 SVGEGT. V was trimmed by 0 bases and J by 1 base, leaving 7 bases between them. This CDR3 spans 14 amino acids. In DNA, the CDR3 is TGTGCCAGCAGTTACTCAATAGGGTCCTACGAGCAGTACTTC. This translates into CASSYSIGSYEQYF.

In this sample, this clone turned up a few times. The rearrangement joins TRBV4-3 to TRBJ2-1; 8 bases align to TRBD2. The V gene's germline CDR1 is LGHNA and CDR2 YSLEER. V was clipped by 0 bases and J by 4 bases; unmatched bases: 2. The CDR3 totals 15 residues. CDR3 DNA: TGCGCCAGCAGCCAAGATCAGCGGGAGTACAATGAGCAGTTCTTC. Residues: CASSQDQREYNEQFF.

The chain has TRBV4-1 and TRBJ2-1; TRBD1 agrees at 10 bases. The V and J ends lost 1 base and 7 bases, in that order; junction bases with no gene match: 7. The CDR3 contains 16 residues. CDR1 is MGHRA, CDR2 YSYEKL, per germline. This CDR3 is CASSQGDRGPRNEQFF. The CDR3 DNA follows: TGCGCCAGCAGCCAAGGAGACAGGGGGCCGAGGAATGAGCAGTTCTTC.

The sample holds a few counts of this clone. The CDR3 DNA follows: TGCGCCAGCAGCGCCTGGACAGGGCTCATTGGAAACACCATATATTTT. This encodes CASSAWTGLIGNTIYF. V gene TRBV5-1 combines with J gene TRBJ1-3; 8 bases are shared with TRBD1. Germline V gene lookup returns CDR1 SGHRS and CDR2 YFSETQ. The CDR3 runs 16 residues. Trimming took 4 bases from V and 3 from J; bases not matched to a gene: 9.

This chain uses TRBV7-2 with TRBJ1-2; D unclear. Trimming removed 5 bases from V and 1 base from J, with 11 bases in between. The CDR3 extends over 14 amino acids. The germline V gene has CDR1 SGHTA and CDR2 FQGNSA. The CDR3 sequence: CASSAEGHNYGYTF. For the CDR3, the DNA is TGTGCCAGCAGCGCCGAAGGCCATAACTATGGCTACACCTTC.

V gene TRBV5-1 combines with J gene TRBJ1-1, with TRBD1 matching 8 bases. The CDR3 spans 14 residues. The J segment lost 4 bases and the V segment lost 4 bases, leaving 6 bases of the junction unmatched. Germline CDR1 reads SGHRS; CDR2 reads YFSETQ. The CDR3 sequence: CASSDTGGRTEAFF. CDR3 sequence (DNA): TGCGCCAGCAGCGATACAGGGGGACGCACTGAAGCTTTCTTT.

There are a few counts of this clone. The chain joins TRBV10-3 to TRBJ1-1, with a weak D call TRBD1 (6 bases). The CDR3 contains 13 residues. Deletions cut 3 bases from V and 3 bases from J, with 8 bases between. Germline values: CDR1 ENHRY, CDR2 SYGVKD. CDR3 protein: CAISEGGDTEAFF. CDR3 coding DNA: TGTGCCATCAGTGAAGGGGGGGACACTGAAGCTTTCTTT.

The V gene is TRBV19, the J gene TRBJ1-3; D perhaps matches TRBD1 (6 bases). Trimming shortened V by 3 bases and J by 0 bases, and 15 bases separated the two germline ends. Germline V lookup: CDR1 LNHDA, CDR2 SQIVND (reference sequence). There are 17 residues in the CDR3. CDR3 in DNA: TGTGCCAGTAGTATCAGGGGTCGAGGGTCCTCTGGAAACACCATATATTTT. Its protein is CASSIRGRGSSGNTIYF.

The chain combines TRBV12-5 with TRBJ2-1; D remains unclear. The CDR3 totals 13 residues. V lost 3 bases and J lost 4, with 7 bases in between. Germline CDR1 LGHNT, CDR2 FRNRAP. CDR3 in DNA: TGTGCTAGTGGTTTAACCGTATACAATGAGCAGTTCTTC. This codes for CASGLTVYNEQFF.

This chain connects TRBV11-2 to TRBJ2-7; unclear D gene. Per germline, CDR1 SGHAT and CDR2 FQNNGV. The ends were cut back, 6 bases at V and 3 bases at J, with 12 bases in the middle. This CDR3 region has 13 residues. CDR3 coding DNA: TGTGCCAGCAGTATCCCGGGCTACTACGAGCAGTACTTC. Its protein is CASSIPGYYEQYF.